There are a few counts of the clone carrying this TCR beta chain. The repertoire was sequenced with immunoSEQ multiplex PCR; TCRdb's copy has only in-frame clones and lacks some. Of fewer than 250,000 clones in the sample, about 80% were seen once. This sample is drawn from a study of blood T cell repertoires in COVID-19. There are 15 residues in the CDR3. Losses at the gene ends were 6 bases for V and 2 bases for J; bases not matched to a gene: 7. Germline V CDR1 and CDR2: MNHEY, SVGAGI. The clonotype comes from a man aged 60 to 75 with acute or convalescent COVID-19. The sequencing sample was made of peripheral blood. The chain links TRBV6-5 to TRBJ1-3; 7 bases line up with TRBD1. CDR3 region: CASRRDRVAGNTIYF. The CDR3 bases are TGTGCCAGCAGACGCGACAGGGTGGCTGGAAACACCATATATTTT.